This entry lists 7 T cell receptor gamma chains sequenced from one sample in a study of Vδ1+ human thymocytes. General study points: In the thymus, TRG and TRD repertoires looked highly polyclonal with Gaussian CDR3 lengths.

RNA was extracted from the cells and then reverse transcribed. The CDR3 regions were amplified by multiplex PCR from V-gene primers to a constant-region primer. TCRdb reprocessed the multiplex PCR reads using CATT. The profile shows several thousand gamma-chain clones, roughly three fifths of them singletons. No antigen has been identified for these receptors. The sequenced sample was Vdelta1+ gamma-delta thymocytes from the thymus. Subset: FACS-sorted CD3+ TCRalphabeta- TCRVdelta1+ TCRVdelta2- thymocytes. These receptor sequences come from a girl under two years old who had congenital heart surgery.

Remarks on this clone: Other DNA sequences in this sample translate to the same CDR3. This sequence joins TRGV9 and TRGJ1 or TRGJ2. TCRdb does not report a J gene; here it was assigned by matching the DNA to germline references. The germline V gene has CDR1 GITISATS and CDR2 ISYDGTV (reference sequence). CDR3 length: 11 amino acids. Trimming at V came to 4 bases and at J to 7 bases, leaving 4 bases not matched to a gene. The CDR3 here is CALWDGYKKLF. CDR3 DNA sequence: TGTGCCTTGTGGGATGGCTATAAGAAACTCTTT.

This clone was seen a handful of times. The chain uses TRGV3 and TRGJP2. The CDR3 length is 13 residues. Trimming took 3 bases from V and 4 from J; bases not matched to a gene: 2. Germline values: CDR1 VTNTFY, CDR2 YDVSTARD (reference sequence). The CDR3 spells CATWDHSDWIKTF. The CDR3 bases are TGTGCCACCTGGGACCATAGTGATTGGATCAAGACGTTT.

The chain recombines TRGV9 with TRGJ1 or TRGJ2. There are 12 residues in the CDR3. Germline V CDR1 and CDR2: GITISATS, ISYDGTV (reference sequence). Trimming cost V 6 bases and J 0 bases; bases outside gene matches: 2. CDR3 sequence reads: CALWTNYYKKLF. The CDR3 DNA follows: TGTGCCTTGTGGACGAATTATTATAAGAAACTCTTT.

This clone appeared a few times. This CDR3 is also generated by other DNA sequences in the sample. This chain connects TRGV2 to TRGJ1 or TRGJ2. In germline, CDR1 is EGSNGY, CDR2 YDSYNSKV. V was pared by 0 bases and J by 2 bases, with 4 bases of the junction left unmatched. The CDR3 covers 14 residues. This CDR3 reads CATWDGPDYYKKLF. CDR3 bases: TGTGCCACCTGGGACGGGCCAGATTATTATAAGAAACTCTTT.

The chain couples TRGV9 to TRGJ1 or TRGJ2. The J gene was missing in TCRdb and was found by matching the end of the DNA to germline. There are 14 residues in the CDR3. The V and J ends lost 2 bases and 3 bases, in that order; junction bases with no gene match: 7. Germline CDR1 and CDR2: GITISATS and ISYDGTV (reference sequence). This CDR3 reads CALWEAPIYYKKLF. DNA of the CDR3: TGTGCCTTGTGGGAGGCGCCCATTTATTATAAGAAACTCTTT.

This clone was seen once. This sequence joins TRGV4 and TRGJP2. TCRdb does not report a J gene; here it was assigned by matching the DNA to germline references. The V gene's germline CDR1 is EGSTGY and CDR2 YDSYTSSV. This CDR3 region has 15 residues. Trimming at V came to 0 bases and at J to 10 bases, leaving 11 bases not matched to a gene. In DNA, the CDR3 is TGTGCCACCTGGGATGGGCCTCTTGTCGCTTGGATCAAGACGTTT. Protein product: CATWDGPLVAWIKTF.

This clone was seen once. The gene calls are TRGV9 and TRGJ1 or TRGJ2. The J gene, absent from TCRdb, was called here by matching the DNA to germline. The CDR3 extends over 13 amino acids. The V gene end was trimmed by 3 bases and the J gene end by 2 bases; junction bases not matched to a gene: 4. Germline V gene sequence: CDR1 GITISATS, CDR2 ISYDGTV (reference sequence). CDR3 protein: CALWENYYYKKLF. The CDR3, as DNA: TGTGCCTTGTGGGAGAACTATTATTATAAGAAACTCTTT.